This passage covers 20 T cell receptor beta chains from one sample sequenced in a study of Ad26.COV2.S vaccination and SARS-CoV-2 variants. Treatment noted: roughly 18 received Ad26.COV2.S at low or high dose, single or two shots; about 5 received placebo; per-sample allocation not given. Sampling was done on day 63 after the first vaccine or placebo injection. TCRdb's table, derived via immunoSEQ multiplex PCR, lists solely in-frame clones and lacks some. This sample has 350,000 to 500,000 clones, with approximately 92% found just once. The input for sequencing was peripheral blood, taken in a trial of Ad26.COV2.S vaccine versus placebo. Receptor source: a person aged 18-60 years who received the Ad26.COV2.S COVID-19 vaccine or a placebo.

This clone was detected once. CDR3 loop: CASSLNGGTDTQYF. CDR3 nucleotides: TGTGCCAGCAGCTTAAACGGGGGCACAGATACGCAGTATTTT. The V and J genes are TRBV7-3 and TRBJ2-3; tentatively, D is TRBD2 (5 bases). The CDR3 consists of 14 residues. CDR1 is SGHTA and CDR2 is FQGTGA in the germline V gene. The V end lost 1 base, the J end lost 1 base, and 6 bases lay between the germline ends.

This chain connects TRBV28 to TRBJ1-5; 12 bases agree with TRBD1. With V trimmed by 11 bases and J by 6 bases, 5 bases remained unmatched. CDR1 is MDHEN, CDR2 SYDVKM, per germline. The CDR3 has 13 amino acids. As DNA, the CDR3 is TGTGCCGGGGGACAGGGGGCTGTTCAGCCCCAGCATTTT. Its protein product is CAGGQGAVQPQHF.

The chain is built from TRBV7-3 and TRBJ2-1; D is ambiguous. This CDR3 region has 15 residues. Trimming took off 4 bases at V and 0 bases at J, with 10 bases between the two ends. Looked up from germline, CDR1 is SGHTA and CDR2 is FQGTGA. DNA for the CDR3: TGTGCCAGCAGCTCCGACTTCAGCTCCTACAATGAGCAGTTCTTC. Protein sequence: CASSSDFSSYNEQFF.

The V call is TRBV10-3, the J call TRBJ1-6; 7 bases are a match to TRBD1. The CDR3 extends over 14 amino acids. Germline CDR1 is ENHRY and CDR2 is SYGVKD. Germline trimming cut 7 bases from V and 10 bases from J; bases unmatched to any gene: 10. The CDR3 nucleotides are TGTGCCATCAAGGAACAGGGGTTGGAGTCACCCCTCCACTTT. This encodes CAIKEQGLESPLHF.

The genes are TRBV5-5 and TRBJ2-5; 8 positions match TRBD2. Germline CDR1 and CDR2: SGHKS and YYEKEE (reference sequence). Trimming at V came to 4 bases and at J to 5 bases, leaving 13 bases not matched to a gene. The length of the CDR3 is 16 residues. CDR3 sequence reads: CASSPPGGRAAETQYF. CDR3 coding DNA: TGTGCCAGCAGCCCTCCGGGGGGGAGGGCTGCGGAGACCCAGTACTTC.

The chain uses TRBV5-1 and TRBJ1-1; D is unclear. The CDR3 runs 14 residues. The ends were cut back, 0 bases at V and 11 bases at J, with 17 bases in the middle. Germline CDR1 reads SGHRS; CDR2 reads YFSETQ. CDR3 bases: TGCGCCAGCAGCTTGGTTTCCGACGGTAGGTTTGCTTTCTTT. It codes for CASSLVSDGRFAFF.

The DNA of the CDR3 is TGCGCCAGCAGTGAGTCGGTCTCTGGAAACACCATATATTTT. It codes for CASSESVSGNTIYF. The chain links TRBV10-2 to TRBJ1-3; D not certain. The germline CDR1 and CDR2 sequences are WSHSY and SAAADI. V dropped 0 bases and J dropped 0 bases, with 3 bases sitting between them. The CDR3 runs to 14 residues.

This clone was seen more than once but under ten times. This chain links TRBV7-2 with TRBJ1-3; D is unclear. Trimming cost V 2 bases and J 2 bases, with 7 bases left between them. The CDR3 has 14 amino acids. In germline, CDR1 is SGHTA, CDR2 FQGNSA. CDR3 protein: CASSLIEAGNTIYF. Here the CDR3 DNA reads TGTGCCAGCAGCTTAATTGAGGCTGGAAACACCATATATTTT.

The rearrangement joins TRBV4-1 to TRBJ2-2, with 7 bases matching TRBD2. Losses at the gene ends were 4 bases for V and 4 bases for J; bases not matched to a gene: 15. From germline, CDR1 is MGHRA and CDR2 YSYEKL. The CDR3 extends over 18 amino acids. The CDR3 DNA is TGCGCCAGCAGCCCACCTCTGGGGGGGGAACCTCCCACCGGGGAGCTGTTTTTT. As protein: CASSPPLGGEPPTGELFF.

This clone has a single count. This chain joins TRBV5-5 and TRBJ2-5; TRBD1 matches at 12 bases. This CDR3 is 16 amino acids long. Germline V gives CDR1 SGHKS, CDR2 YYEKEE (reference sequence). The J segment lost 4 bases and the V segment lost 4 bases, leaving 8 bases of the junction unmatched. CDR3 sequence reads: CASSLTGTGGRETQYF. The CDR3 region has the DNA TGTGCCAGCAGCCTGACCGGGACAGGGGGCCGAGAGACCCAGTACTTC.

For the CDR3, the DNA is TGTGCCAGCAGCCCCCAGGGGGGCTTGAATTCACCCCTCCACTTT. Translated, it gives CASSPQGGLNSPLHF. The chain uses TRBV11-3 and TRBJ1-6, with 7 bases identical to TRBD1. CDR1 is SGHNT and CDR2 is YENEEA in the germline V gene. The CDR3 is 15 amino acids. The trim removed 5 bases at V and 7 bases at J, leaving 8 bases unmatched.

This clone was recorded a few times. This sequence joins TRBV5-1 and TRBJ2-3; 15 bases are a match to TRBD2. The V gene end was trimmed by 4 bases and the J gene end by 5 bases; junction bases not matched to a gene: 5. Germline V gene sequence: CDR1 SGHRS, CDR2 YFSETQ. The CDR3 contains 16 residues. The CDR3 nucleotides are TGCGCCAGCAGCAGGGGACTAGCGGGGGGTTTAGATACGCAGTATTTT. Translating gives CASSRGLAGGLDTQYF.

The chain recombines TRBV5-8 with TRBJ2-7; TRBD1 agrees at 10 bases. CDR3 length: 14 residues. J gave up 3 bases and V 2 bases, and 2 bases lay outside the gene matches. Germline V lookup: CDR1 SGHTS, CDR2 YDEGEE. CDR3 coding DNA: TGTGCCAGCAGCTTAGACAGGGGGCACTACGAGCAGTACGTC. This encodes CASSLDRGHYEQYV.

The genes are TRBV13 and TRBJ2-2; 10 nucleotides agree with TRBD1. This CDR3 region has 16 residues. J was trimmed by 6 bases and V by 5 bases; bases with no gene match: 9. The germline gives CDR1 PRHDT, CDR2 FYEKMQ (reference sequence). The DNA for the CDR3 is TGTGCCAGCAGCAGCGCCGGGACAGGGGATGCCGGGGAGCTGTTTTTT. Translation gives CASSSAGTGDAGELFF.

The rearrangement joins TRBV28 to TRBJ1-6, with 12 nucleotides matching TRBD1. Trimming cost V 7 bases and J 0 bases; bases outside gene matches: 7. Germline CDR1 is MDHEN and CDR2 is SYDVKM. The CDR3 contains 18 residues. This CDR3 is CASNPGDRGHSYNSPLHF. The DNA for the CDR3 is TGTGCCAGCAACCCTGGGGACAGGGGGCACTCCTATAATTCACCCCTCCACTTT.

This clone is a singleton in its sample. The chain employs TRBV11-3 and TRBJ2-1; a possible D gene is TRBD2 (5 bases). The CDR3 is 15 residues long. CDR1 SGHNT and CDR2 YENEEA come from the germline V gene. Trimming left V 5 bases short and J 4 bases short, with 15 bases between. The CDR3 DNA reads as TGTGCCAGCAGCCTCGCGGGCAGATTTTACAATGAGCAGTTCTTC. Its protein product is CASSLAGRFYNEQFF.

V and J are TRBV27 and TRBJ2-7; D is perhaps TRBD1 or TRBD2 (5 bases each). The CDR3 has 15 residues. The V and J ends lost 1 base and 3 bases respectively, with 13 bases between them. The germline V gene has CDR1 MNHEY and CDR2 SMNVEV (reference sequence). The CDR3 region has the DNA TGTGCCAGCAGTTTATTACCTACGGGGCGCTACGAGCAGTACTTC. It yields the protein CASSLLPTGRYEQYF.

The chain uses TRBV6-5 and TRBJ2-2, with TRBD2 identical over 7 bases. CDR1 and CDR2 from the germline V gene are MNHEY and SVGAGI. CDR3 length equals 14 residues. The J segment lost 7 bases and the V segment lost 11 bases, leaving 13 bases of the junction unmatched. CDR3: CASRPAGSDGELFF. DNA of the CDR3: TGTGCCTCCAGGCCAGCGGGAAGTGACGGGGAGCTGTTTTTT.

The CDR3 DNA reads as TGTGCCAGCAGCGGGGCCACAGCTTATAATTCACCCCTCCACTTT. Residues: CASSGATAYNSPLHF. The chain has TRBV5-6 and TRBJ1-6; D may be TRBD1 (5 bases). Germline values: CDR1 SGHDT, CDR2 YYEEEE. This CDR3 spans 15 amino acids. Trimming removed 4 bases at V and 4 bases at J, with 12 bases between.

The chain links TRBV7-9 to TRBJ1-6; D unclear. CDR3 length: 15 residues. Germline lookup yields CDR1 SEHNR and CDR2 FQNEAQ (reference sequence). V lost 2 bases and J 8 bases, leaving 13 bases between the germline ends. The CDR3 loop reads CASSLRHPVDSPLHF. Written as DNA, the CDR3 is TGTGCCAGCAGCTTAAGGCATCCGGTGGATTCACCCCTCCACTTT.